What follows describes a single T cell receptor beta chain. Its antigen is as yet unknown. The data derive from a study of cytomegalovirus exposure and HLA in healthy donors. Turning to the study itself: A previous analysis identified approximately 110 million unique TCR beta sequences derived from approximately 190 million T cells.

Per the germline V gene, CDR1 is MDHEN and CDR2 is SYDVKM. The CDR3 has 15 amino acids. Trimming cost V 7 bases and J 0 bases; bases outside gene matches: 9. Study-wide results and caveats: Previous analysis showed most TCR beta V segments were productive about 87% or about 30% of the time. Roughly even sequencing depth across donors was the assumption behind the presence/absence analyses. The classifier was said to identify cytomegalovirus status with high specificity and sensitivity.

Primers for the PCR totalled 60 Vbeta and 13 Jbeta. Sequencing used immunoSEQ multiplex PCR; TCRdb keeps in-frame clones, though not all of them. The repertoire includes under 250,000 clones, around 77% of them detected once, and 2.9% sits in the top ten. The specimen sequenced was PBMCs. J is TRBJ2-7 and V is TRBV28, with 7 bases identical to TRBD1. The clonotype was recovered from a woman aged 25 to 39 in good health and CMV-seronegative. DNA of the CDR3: TGTGCCAGCACCTCCAGGGGGACGAGCTCCTACGAGCAGTACTTC. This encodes CASTSRGTSSYEQYF.